This T cell receptor beta chain was recovered during a study of blood T cell repertoires in COVID-19. Original processing notes: Scientists estimated how many nucleated cells there were by amplifying reference gene primers. Method: immunoSEQ multiplex PCR; TCRdb's copy keeps in-frame clones and lacks some. That table is the source of V, J and clone size, and D and trimming were worked out from the DNA. The profile shows 200,000 to 300,000 clones, approximately 86% of them singletons. Germline V gene lookup returns CDR1 SGHRS and CDR2 YFSETQ. V lost 0 bases to trimming and J lost 3 bases; unmatched junction nucleotides: 5. There are 16 residues in the CDR3.

This TCR came from a human donor in a cohort sampled during active COVID-19. The chain links TRBV5-1 to TRBJ2-5; 10 bases match TRBD2. Material: peripheral blood. The CDR3 DNA is TGCGCCAGCAGCTTGGCCTCAGGACTAGCGGAAGAGACCCAGTACTTC. This encodes CASSLASGLAEETQYF.